Listed below are T cell receptor beta chains from one sample, sequenced in a study of blood T cell repertoires in COVID-19. Method: immunoSEQ multiplex PCR; TCRdb's copy keeps in-frame clones and lacks some. This table has tens of thousands of clones, 80% to 85% appearing once. The specimen sequenced was peripheral blood. Receptors were obtained from a human donor in a cohort sampled during active COVID-19. Each CDR3 is given with its conserved first and last residue. D genes are given only for firm matches. Clone size is given for some rows only: seen once, a few or many times, or a class if the clone is expanded.

j_call: TRBJ2-1
cdr3_length: 18
clone_size: .
v_call: TRBV5-1
d_call: TRBD2
cdr3_nt: TGCGCCAGCAGCTCTTTAGCGGGGGGCGCCAACGGGTACAATGAGCAGTTCTTC
cdr3_aa: CASSSLAGGANGYNEQFF

j_call: TRBJ1-2
cdr3_length: 13
clone_size: .
v_call: TRBV5-1
d_call: .
cdr3_nt: TGCGCCAGCAGCTTGGTCGGTGGCTATGGCTACACCTTC
cdr3_aa: CASSLVGGYGYTF

j_call: TRBJ2-3
cdr3_length: 17
clone_size: .
v_call: TRBV20-1
d_call: TRBD2
cdr3_nt: TGCAGTGCTAGTCTAGTAGGACTAGCGGCCAGCACAGATACGCAGTATTTT
cdr3_aa: CSASLVGLAASTDTQYF

j_call: TRBJ2-7
cdr3_length: 14
clone_size: .
v_call: TRBV7-2
d_call: TRBD1
cdr3_nt: TGTGCCAGCAGCTTAGGCAGGGGGCGACTCGAGCAGTACTTC
cdr3_aa: CASSLGRGRLEQYF

j_call: TRBJ1-4
cdr3_length: 16
clone_size: .
v_call: TRBV4-3
d_call: .
cdr3_nt: TGCGCCAGCAGCCAAGATTTCCAGGGCCAAAGGGAAAAACTGTTTTTT
cdr3_aa: CASSQDFQGQREKLFF

j_call: TRBJ2-3
cdr3_length: 16
clone_size: .
v_call: TRBV4-1
d_call: .
cdr3_nt: TGCGCCAGCAGCCATGGATTAGCGATAAGCACAGATACGCAGTATTTT
cdr3_aa: CASSHGLAISTDTQYF

j_call: TRBJ2-2
cdr3_length: 15
clone_size: few
v_call: TRBV7-3
d_call: TRBD2
cdr3_nt: TGTGCCAGCAGCCTCGGACTAGCGGGAACCGGGGAGCTGTTTTTT
cdr3_aa: CASSLGLAGTGELFF

j_call: TRBJ2-7
cdr3_length: 13
clone_size: .
v_call: TRBV9
d_call: .
cdr3_nt: TGTGCCAGCGGCTCCGGGGGAGCCTACGAGCAGTACTTC
cdr3_aa: CASGSGGAYEQYF

j_call: TRBJ2-5
cdr3_length: 15
clone_size: .
v_call: TRBV5-1
d_call: TRBD1
cdr3_nt: TGCGCCAGCAGTTCAACAGGGGGGAGTCAAGAGACCCAGTACTTC
cdr3_aa: CASSSTGGSQETQYF

j_call: TRBJ1-5
cdr3_length: 14
clone_size: .
v_call: TRBV7-2
d_call: TRBD1
cdr3_nt: TGTGCCAGCAGCTCCCTGGGACAGAATCAGCCCCAGCATTTT
cdr3_aa: CASSSLGQNQPQHF

j_call: TRBJ1-2
cdr3_length: 16
clone_size: .
v_call: TRBV3-1/TRBV3-2
d_call: .
cdr3_nt: TGTGCCAGCAGCGTCGGGACTCCTAAGACGGCTTATGGCTACACCTTC
cdr3_aa: CASSVGTPKTAYGYTF

j_call: TRBJ1-4
cdr3_length: 15
clone_size: .
v_call: TRBV4-1
d_call: TRBD1
cdr3_nt: TGCGCCAGCAGCCTCGCCGGACAGGGAGGCGAAAAACTGTTTTTT
cdr3_aa: CASSLAGQGGEKLFF

j_call: TRBJ1-4
cdr3_length: 17
clone_size: .
v_call: TRBV4-1
d_call: .
cdr3_nt: TGCGCCAGCAGCCAAGCAATCCAGGGTGCAACTAATGAAAAACTGTTTTTT
cdr3_aa: CASSQAIQGATNEKLFF

j_call: TRBJ2-7
cdr3_length: 12
clone_size: .
v_call: TRBV18
d_call: TRBD1
cdr3_nt: TGTGCCAGCTCACCTGGACAGGGGGAGCAGTACTTC
cdr3_aa: CASSPGQGEQYF

j_call: TRBJ2-2
cdr3_length: 16
clone_size: once
v_call: TRBV11-3
d_call: TRBD2
cdr3_nt: TGTGCCAGCAGCGCTGGAGCGGGGGAGAACACCGGGGAGCTGTTTTTT
cdr3_aa: CASSAGAGENTGELFF

j_call: TRBJ2-3
cdr3_length: 15
clone_size: .
v_call: TRBV28
d_call: TRBD1
cdr3_nt: TGTGCCAGCAGGGTAGGGACAGGGCACACAGATACGCAGTATTTT
cdr3_aa: CASRVGTGHTDTQYF

j_call: TRBJ2-3
cdr3_length: 15
clone_size: .
v_call: TRBV11-3
d_call: .
cdr3_nt: TGTGCCAGCAGCAGTGGGGGCGGTATCACAGATACGCAGTATTTT
cdr3_aa: CASSSGGGITDTQYF

j_call: TRBJ1-2
cdr3_length: 11
clone_size: .
v_call: TRBV29-1
d_call: .
cdr3_nt: TGCAGCGTTTTTCAGGAATATGGCTACACCTTC
cdr3_aa: CSVFQEYGYTF

j_call: TRBJ1-1
cdr3_length: 15
clone_size: .
v_call: TRBV6-1
d_call: .
cdr3_nt: TGTGCCAGCAGTGAAATGGGACTGTTCAACACTGAAGCTTTCTTT
cdr3_aa: CASSEMGLFNTEAFF

j_call: TRBJ1-1
cdr3_length: 12
clone_size: few
v_call: TRBV12-3/TRBV12-4
d_call: .
cdr3_nt: TGTGCCAGCAGTAGGACAGTTACTGAAGCTTTCTTT
cdr3_aa: CASSRTVTEAFF

j_call: TRBJ1-1
cdr3_length: 14
clone_size: few
v_call: TRBV6-6
d_call: .
cdr3_nt: TGTGCCAGCAGTTCCCTGACAGGCGGCACTGAAGCTTTCTTT
cdr3_aa: CASSSLTGGTEAFF

j_call: TRBJ1-1
cdr3_length: 17
clone_size: .
v_call: TRBV9
d_call: TRBD1
cdr3_nt: TGTGCCAGCAGCACCGGGACAGGGGTAGGTGGGTACGCTGAAGCTTTCTTT
cdr3_aa: CASSTGTGVGGYAEAFF

j_call: TRBJ1-3
cdr3_length: 15
clone_size: .
v_call: TRBV4-1
d_call: TRBD1
cdr3_nt: TGCGCCAGCAGCCAGACCGGGACAGGGATATACACCATATATTTT
cdr3_aa: CASSQTGTGIYTIYF

j_call: TRBJ2-7
cdr3_length: 14
clone_size: .
v_call: TRBV2
d_call: TRBD1
cdr3_nt: TGTGCCAGCAGGTGGGACAGGGGAGCCTACGAGCAGTACTTC
cdr3_aa: CASRWDRGAYEQYF

j_call: TRBJ1-2
cdr3_length: 15
clone_size: .
v_call: TRBV5-1
d_call: TRBD1
cdr3_nt: TGCGCCAGCAGCTTGGCTACAGGGGGCGGATTAGGCTACACCTTC
cdr3_aa: CASSLATGGGLGYTF

j_call: TRBJ2-6
cdr3_length: 17
clone_size: .
v_call: TRBV7-8
d_call: .
cdr3_nt: TGTGCCAGCACGGCGGGACAGAAACTCTCTGGGGCCAACGTCCTGACTTTC
cdr3_aa: CASTAGQKLSGANVLTF

j_call: TRBJ2-1
cdr3_length: 15
clone_size: .
v_call: TRBV7-3
d_call: TRBD2
cdr3_nt: TGTGCCAGCAGCTTATTAGCGGGGGGGAACAATGAGCAGTTCTTC
cdr3_aa: CASSLLAGGNNEQFF